The clone carrying this T cell receptor beta chain appeared once. The antigen is unknown. Germline V gene sequence: CDR1 KGHSH, CDR2 LQKENI. This CDR3 region has 17 residues. V lost 1 base, J lost 11 bases, and 11 bases stayed unmatched. This entry belongs to a study of blood T cells in healthy people across ages. A second PCR of 7 to 11 cycles used a sample-barcoded 5' primer and a J-beta primer mix. TCRdb called the 5' RACE reads again in MiXCR, with one record for every CDR3 protein. The sample shows hundreds of thousands of distinct CDR3 sequences, 53% of them seen only once. Study results and limitations: PBMCs were not sorted, which prevented a conclusive comparison of naive versus antigen-experienced cells.

No fewer than 6 million PBMCs went into each sample. The TCR sequence derives from a man at least 80 years old in good health. Sequencing was carried out using blood. The V gene is TRBV18, the J gene TRBJ2-5; 15 positions match TRBD2. This CDR3 is CASSPLPGLAGGHEQYF. The CDR3 bases are TGTGCCAGCTCACCACTACCGGGACTAGCGGGAGGCCATGAGCAGTACTTC.